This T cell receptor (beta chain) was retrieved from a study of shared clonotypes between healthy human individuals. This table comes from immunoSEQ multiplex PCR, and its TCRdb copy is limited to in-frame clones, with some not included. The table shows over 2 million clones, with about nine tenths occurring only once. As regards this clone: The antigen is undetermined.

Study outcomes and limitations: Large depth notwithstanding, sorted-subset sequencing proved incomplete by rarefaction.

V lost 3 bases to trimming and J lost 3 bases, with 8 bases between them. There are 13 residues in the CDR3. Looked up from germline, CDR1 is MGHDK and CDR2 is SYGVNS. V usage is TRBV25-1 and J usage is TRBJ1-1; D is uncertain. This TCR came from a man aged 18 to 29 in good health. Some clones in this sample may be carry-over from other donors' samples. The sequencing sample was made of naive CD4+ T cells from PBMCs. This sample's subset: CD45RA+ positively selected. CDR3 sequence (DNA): TGTGCCAGCAGTGACGGACGTGACACTGAAGCTTTCTTT. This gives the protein CASSDGRDTEAFF.